The rows below give T cell receptor beta chains drawn from one sample of a study of PD-1 blockade in mismatch repair-deficient tumors. Only in-frame clones appear in the TCRdb table, and some are missing; sequencing was by immunoSEQ multiplex PCR. The sample includes approximately 79,000 clones, approximately 78% of them seen just once. The material was peripheral blood, obtained 44 weeks after starting pembrolizumab. The receptors shown here come from an adult with mismatch repair-deficient cancer. The conserved cysteine and the conserved F or W are not part of the CDR3 here. Part of the rows lack a size; the others show once, few, many or a class for expanded clones.

v_call clone_size cdr3_aa
TRBV5-1 - ASSLPHGVGEGYNEQF
TRBV7-6 - ASSTGTGTYEQY
TRBV29-1 - SVAQGDGTDTQY
TRBV9 - ASSVDGGFNQPQH
TRBV4-1 - ASSQSEGPANYGYT
TRBV11-2 - ASSLLPGQGYGANVLT
TRBV6-1 - ASSEVSGRGYNEQF
TRBV15 - ATNGTFRSYGYT
TRBV7-9 - ASSLGSFLSGELF
TRBV9 - ASSDLGTSTDTQY
TRBV1 - TSSQDPSGRVNTQY
TRBV11-2 once ASSFVLVTREAF
TRBV7-6 - ASSLAGSEQY
TRBV18 - ASSRRDAYEQY
TRBV25-1 - ASRRQGAQWQPQH
TRBV9 once ASSFGTANEQY
TRBV16 - ASSQSGGMLQEKLF
TRBV25-1 - ASSEMTGGLGEKLF
TRBV6-1 - ASSVGIRNEQF
TRBV4-2 - ASSQELAGGPFGANVLT
TRBV5-1 - ASSSDSGFYGYT
TRBV6-4 once ASSEGGVNEQF
TRBV19 once ASSSDRGRGETQY
TRBV11-1 few ASSSSGGYEQY
TRBV11-1 - ASSFEAREQF
TRBV5-1 few ASSVEGQGADGYT
TRBV11-3 - ASSLPSIAGASYNEQF
TRBV19 - ASTFLRGDYSNQPQH
TRBV30 once AWSVLVGEQF